Each of the 30 T cell receptor beta chains below was sequenced from the same sample in a study of T cells in Graves' hyperthyroidism and ophthalmopathy. The source material, RNA transcripts, was used to amplify TCR beta CDR3 regions. RT-PCR in the first round (using the HTBI primer set) targeted the TCR CDR3. TCRdb fed the multiplex PCR reads into MiXCR, producing one record per CDR3 protein. The repertoire holds about 600,000 distinct CDR3 sequences, with about 15% as singletons. The sequencing input was blood. Every receptor here comes from a woman in her 50s with Graves' ophthalmopathy.

Ten or more counts support this clonotype. The V gene is TRBV11-1, the J gene TRBJ2-7, with 13 bases lining up with TRBD2. V gave up 2 bases and J gave up 4 bases; unmatched junction bases: 14. The CDR3 length is 19 residues. Germline CDR1 SGHAT, CDR2 FQDESV (reference sequence). For the CDR3, the DNA is TGTGCCAGCAGCTTATTGCGTACTAGCGGGAGGGCCCCAACGTACGAGCAGTACTTC. This translates into CASSLLRTSGRAPTYEQYF.

This clonotype was recorded at least ten times. V is TRBV19 and J is TRBJ1-1; 10 bases match TRBD1. With 7 bases clipped from V and 4 bases from J, the junction kept 12 bases outside the gene matches. Germline V gene data show CDR1 as LNHDA and CDR2 as SQIVND (reference sequence). The CDR3 has 16 residues. CDR3 coding DNA: TGTGCCAGTACCGATCCCGGGACAGGGGTGGGCACTGAAGCTTTCTTT. This sequence encodes CASTDPGTGVGTEAFF.

This clonotype was observed a few times. J is TRBJ2-7 and V is TRBV4-1; D is unresolved. Germline CDR1 reads MGHRA; CDR2 reads YSYEKL. V was pared by 6 bases and J by 2 bases, with 14 bases between. The CDR3 loop spans 14 amino acids. The CDR3 here is CASSRQAETYEQYF. CDR3 nucleotide sequence: TGCGCCAGCAGTCGGCAGGCAGAGACCTACGAGCAGTACTTC.

This clonotype was counted many times. The chain uses TRBV30 and TRBJ2-1; D gene uncertain. CDR1 and CDR2 from the germline V gene are GTSNPN and SVGIG (reference sequence). The CDR3 contains 13 residues. V lost 0 bases to trimming and J lost 6 bases, with 9 bases between them. CDR3 sequence: CAWSVHSSNEQFF. Written as DNA, the CDR3 is TGTGCCTGGAGTGTACATAGTAGCAATGAGCAGTTCTTC.

In this sample, this clonotype turned up many times. V is TRBV7-2 and J is TRBJ2-3, with D unresolved. Trimming removed 3 bases from V and 6 bases from J, with 10 bases in between. The CDR3 is made up of 13 amino acids. Germline CDR1 is SGHTA and CDR2 is FQGNSA. The CDR3 sequence is CASSLEFRDTQYF. DNA of the CDR3: TGTGCCAGCAGCTTGGAATTCCGCGATACGCAGTATTTT.

Notes on this clonotype: The conserved phenylalanine or tryptophan normally closing the CDR3 is absent here, so this likely arose from a read error. J is TRBJ1-1 and V is TRBV6-2 or TRBV6-3, with D uncertain. Trimming shortened V by 7 bases and J by 0 bases, and 15 bases separated the two germline ends. The CDR3 consists of 15 residues. Germline V gene sequence: CDR1 MNHEY, CDR2 SVGEGT. DNA of the CDR3: TGTGCCAGCACCCTATCCAGACGGATGAACACTGAAGCTTTCCTT. It is translated as CASTLSRRMNTEAFL.

In its sample, this clonotype was seen many times. J is TRBJ1-2 and V is TRBV12-3 or TRBV12-4, with TRBD1 as a possible D gene (6 bases). The length of the CDR3 is 13 residues. V was clipped by 5 bases and J by 7 bases, with 14 bases between them. The CDR3 nucleotides read TGTGCCAGCAGTGTGAGGGGGGTGCGTGGCTACACCTTC. This gives the protein CASSVRGVRGYTF.

This clonotype was counted many times. The rearrangement uses TRBV6-2 or TRBV6-3 and TRBJ2-7; 7 bases map to TRBD1. This CDR3 is 16 amino acids long. Trimming cost V 6 bases and J 2 bases; bases outside gene matches: 13. Germline loops: CDR1 MNHEY, CDR2 SVGEGT. CDR3: CASRQRRGLPTYEQYF. The CDR3 DNA sequence: TGTGCCAGCAGACAAAGAAGGGGGCTTCCCACCTACGAGCAGTACTTC.

The chain links TRBV20-1 to TRBJ2-2; 12 bases map to TRBD2. Looked up from germline, CDR1 is DFQATT and CDR2 is SNEGSKA (reference sequence). The CDR3 contains 16 residues. The J segment lost 7 bases and the V segment lost 0 bases, leaving 6 bases of the junction unmatched. The CDR3 sequence: CSARDRTSGMSGELFF. The CDR3 region has the DNA TGCAGTGCTAGAGATCGGACTAGCGGGATGAGCGGGGAGCTGTTTTTT.

This chain joins TRBV11-1 and TRBJ1-5; weak D call: TRBD1 (5 bases). V gave up 5 bases and J gave up 3 bases, with 8 bases separating them. Looked up from germline, CDR1 is SGHAT and CDR2 is FQDESV (reference sequence). This CDR3 has 13 amino acids. For the CDR3, the DNA is TGTGCCAGCAGCCCGGGGACCAATCAGCCCCAGCATTTT. Encoded protein: CASSPGTNQPQHF.

This clonotype was recorded at least ten times. The chain recombines TRBV3-1 with TRBJ1-4; possible D gene TRBD1, 6 bases. The V gene lost 2 bases and the J gene lost 5 bases, with 9 bases spanning the gap. This CDR3 is 14 amino acids long. The germline CDR1 and CDR2 sequences are LGHDT and YNNKEL (reference sequence). DNA of the CDR3: TGTGCCAGCAGCCAACAGGGGTCGAATGAAAAACTGTTTTTT. Its translation is CASSQQGSNEKLFF.

The CDR3 loop reads CAISEGLQETQYF. DNA for the CDR3: TGTGCCATCAGTGAGGGACTACAAGAGACCCAGTACTTC. This chain uses TRBV10-3 with TRBJ2-5, with D maybe TRBD2 (6 bases). V was cut by 2 bases and J by 2 bases, with 6 bases left in between. CDR3 size: 13 residues. In germline, CDR1 is ENHRY, CDR2 SYGVKD.

This rearrangement joins TRBV18 to TRBJ1-4, with 9 bases fitting TRBD1. This CDR3 has 15 amino acids. Germline CDR1 reads KGHSH; CDR2 reads LQKENI. The trim removed 3 bases at V and 13 bases at J, leaving 12 bases unmatched. Written as DNA, the CDR3 is TGTGCCAGCTCACCTTCCTCCGGGACAGGGAGGGTACTGTTTTTT. It specifies CASSPSSGTGRVLFF.

This clonotype was seen many times. V and J are TRBV28 and TRBJ1-5; D not resolved. CDR3 size: 12 residues. Looked up from germline, CDR1 is MDHEN and CDR2 is SYDVKM. Trimming pared 5 bases from V and 7 bases from J, leaving 9 bases between. The DNA for the CDR3 is TGTGCCAGCAGTCAACCGGGGCAGCCCCAGCATTTT. Translated: CASSQPGQPQHF. Drawing the rest from reference TRBV28 and TRBJ1-5, the complete variable domain is DVKVTQSSRYLVKRTGEKVFLECVQDMDHENMFWYRQDPGLGLRLIYFSYDVKMKEKGDIPEGYSVSREKKERFSLILESASTNQTSMYLCASSQPGQPQHFGDGTRLSIL.

This clonotype appeared many times. The chain uses TRBV2 and TRBJ2-7; 7 bases align to TRBD1. Per the germline V gene, CDR1 is SNHLY and CDR2 is FYNNEI. The CDR3 loop spans 16 amino acids. The V segment lost 0 bases and the J segment 2 bases; nucleotides outside the gene matches: 7. The CDR3 region is CASSEAGWDRTYEQYF. CDR3 bases: TGTGCCAGCAGTGAAGCCGGGTGGGACAGAACCTACGAGCAGTACTTC.

As to this clonotype: This may stem from a read error, because a much larger clone lies one nucleotide away. The chain links TRBV7-3 to TRBJ1-1; D call uncertain. This CDR3 comprises 13 residues. Germline V gene lookup returns CDR1 SGHTA and CDR2 FQGTGA. The CDR3 reads CVSSYAMNTEAFF. CDR3 sequence (DNA): TGTGTCAGCAGCTACGCAATGAACACTGAAGCTTTCTTT.

This clonotype was found many times. The rearrangement links TRBV5-8 to TRBJ2-3; D not resolved. Per the germline V gene, CDR1 is SGHTS and CDR2 is YDEGEE. The V gene lost 1 base and the J gene lost 8 bases, with 5 bases spanning the gap. This CDR3 has 11 residues. The CDR3 loop is CASSLTGTQYF. The DNA for the CDR3 is TGTGCCAGCAGCTTGACCGGTACGCAGTATTTT.

This clonotype was counted a few times. The chain joins TRBV5-5 to TRBJ1-4; 9 nucleotides match TRBD1. J was trimmed by 5 bases and V by 6 bases; bases with no gene match: 2. Per germline, CDR1 SGHKS and CDR2 YYEKEE (reference sequence). The CDR3 is 13 residues long. CDR3: CASNGQGNEKLFF. The CDR3 DNA reads as TGTGCCAGCAATGGACAGGGGAATGAAAAACTGTTTTTT.

In its sample, this clonotype was seen many times. This sequence joins TRBV12-3 or TRBV12-4 and TRBJ2-4; D is uncertain. Trimming took off 3 bases at V and 0 bases at J, with 6 bases between the two ends. The CDR3 covers 14 residues. The CDR3 nucleotides are TGTGCCAGCAGTTTTGGAGTAGCCAAAAACATTCAGTACTTC. Its protein is CASSFGVAKNIQYF.

This clonotype occurred many times. The chain uses TRBV5-1 and TRBJ2-1; D not certain. The CDR3 extends over 13 amino acids. With 0 bases removed from V and 8 bases from J, the gap between germline ends came to 9 bases. Germline values: CDR1 SGHRS, CDR2 YFSETQ. This CDR3 is CASSLGERDEQFF. As DNA, the CDR3 is TGCGCCAGCAGCTTGGGGGAAAGAGATGAGCAGTTCTTC.

Ten or more counts support this clonotype. The chain links TRBV6-1 to TRBJ2-2, with 7 nucleotides matching TRBD1. J lost 6 bases, V lost 5 bases, and 12 bases had no gene match. The CDR3 is 16 residues long. The germline gives CDR1 MNHNS, CDR2 SASEGT. The CDR3 sequence is CASSSLRQGGAGELFF. The CDR3 DNA follows: TGTGCCAGCAGTTCACTACGACAGGGCGGTGCCGGGGAGCTGTTTTTT.

This clonotype occurred a few times. V is TRBV15 and J is TRBJ1-6, with no clear D. V was cut by 3 bases and J by 7 bases, with 13 bases left in between. Germline-derived CDR1 and CDR2 are LNHNV and YYDKDF (reference sequence). This CDR3 region has 15 residues. CDR3 loop: CATSSQGRLNSPLHF. The CDR3 DNA reads as TGTGCCACCAGCAGCCAAGGACGGCTAAATTCACCCCTCCACTTT.

This clonotype came up many times. The chain employs TRBV18 and TRBJ2-3; 8 nucleotides match TRBD2. V gave up 0 bases and J gave up 5 bases; unmatched junction bases: 4. This CDR3 comprises 15 residues. Per the germline V gene, CDR1 is KGHSH and CDR2 is LQKENI. The CDR3 reads CASSPPSGRGDTQYF. The CDR3 nucleotides read TGTGCCAGCTCACCACCCAGCGGGAGAGGAGATACGCAGTATTTT. Based on the CDR3 plus reference TRBV18 and TRBJ2-3, the full variable domain is NAGVMQNPRHLVRRRGQEARLRCSPMKGHSHVYWYRQLPEEGLKFMVYLQKENIIDESGMPKERFSAEFPKEGPSILRIQQVVRGDSAAYFCASSPPSGRGDTQYFGPGTRLTVL.

This chain joins TRBV14 and TRBJ1-1; D is ambiguous. This CDR3 comprises 17 residues. V was shortened by 3 bases and J by 0 bases, with 17 bases between the two germline ends. Germline values: CDR1 SGHDN, CDR2 FVKESK. CDR3 in DNA: TGTGCCAGCAGCCAGAGACCCGTCTCGGGCCTGAACACTGAAGCTTTCTTT. Translated, it gives CASSQRPVSGLNTEAFF.

The J gene is TRBJ2-7, the V gene TRBV20-1; 7 nucleotides line up with TRBD1. Germline V lookup: CDR1 DFQATT, CDR2 SNEGSKA (reference sequence). The CDR3 length is 13 residues. V lost 4 bases, J lost 5 bases, and 8 bases stayed unmatched. CDR3 sequence: CSATGTADNEQYF. CDR3 coding DNA: TGCAGTGCTACTGGGACAGCGGATAACGAGCAGTACTTC.

This clonotype was detected ten times or more. The rearrangement links TRBV7-2 to TRBJ1-4; D is undetermined. The V end was cut by 0 bases, the J end by 4 bases, with 9 bases between. This CDR3 is 15 amino acids long. Germline V CDR1 and CDR2: SGHTA, FQGNSA. As DNA, the CDR3 is TGTGCCAGCAGCTTAGCGCAAGGTGTTAATGAAAAACTGTTTTTT. It specifies CASSLAQGVNEKLFF.

The table lists this clonotype with many counts. The CDR3: CAWTGTGTYEQYF. The CDR3 DNA reads as TGTGCCTGGACAGGGACAGGGACTTACGAGCAGTACTTC. The V call is TRBV30, the J call TRBJ2-7, with 9 positions matching TRBD1. Germline loops: CDR1 GTSNPN, CDR2 SVGIG (reference sequence). The CDR3 contains 13 residues. V lost 4 bases, J lost 4 bases, and 5 bases stayed unmatched.

V usage is TRBV4-3 and J usage is TRBJ2-7; 8 nucleotides agree with TRBD2. The CDR3 totals 15 residues. Per the germline V gene, CDR1 is LGHNA and CDR2 is YSLEER. J was trimmed by 2 bases and V by 0 bases; bases with no gene match: 3. The CDR3 DNA reads as TGCGCCAGCAGCCAAGAACTAGCGGACACCTACGAGCAGTACTTC. It specifies CASSQELADTYEQYF.

The J gene is TRBJ2-3, the V gene TRBV20-1, with D perhaps TRBD1 or TRBD2 (6 bases each). V shed 2 bases and J shed 3 bases, with 21 bases lying between them. The germline CDR1 and CDR2 sequences are DFQATT and SNEGSKA (reference sequence). The CDR3 is 17 amino acids. The CDR3 protein is CSARNARRGLPTDTQYF. CDR3 DNA sequence: TGCAGTGCTAGAAATGCGAGGAGGGGGTTACCGACAGATACGCAGTATTTT.

This clonotype was observed a few times. This rearrangement joins TRBV6-2 or TRBV6-3 to TRBJ2-2; 12 bases map to TRBD2. From germline, CDR1 is MNHEY and CDR2 SVGEGT. Losses at the gene ends were 7 bases for V and 3 bases for J; bases not matched to a gene: 6. CDR3 length: 16 amino acids. The CDR3: CASKLAGGPYTGELFF. Written as DNA, the CDR3 is TGTGCCAGCAAGCTAGCGGGAGGGCCGTACACCGGGGAGCTGTTTTTT.